These 19 T cell receptor beta chains were sequenced from one sample in a study of blood T cell repertoires in COVID-19. Profiling relied on immunoSEQ multiplex PCR, and the TCRdb table lists in-frame clones only, not all of them. The top ten clones hold approximately 3% of a sample with some 490,000 clones, approximately 83% of them seen once. Material for sequencing was peripheral blood. Every receptor here comes from a human donor in a cohort sampled during active COVID-19.

V usage is TRBV27 and J usage is TRBJ1-1; maybe TRBD1 (5 bases). In germline, CDR1 is MNHEY, CDR2 SMNVEV (reference sequence). Trimming shortened V by 8 bases and J by 1 base, and 11 bases separated the two germline ends. CDR3 length equals 13 residues. CDR3 residues: CASSVRENTEAFF. The CDR3 nucleotides read TGTGCCAGCTCAGTCAGGGAGAACACTGAAGCTTTCTTT.

The V gene is TRBV7-8, the J gene TRBJ2-1; 7 bases line up with TRBD1. With 0 bases clipped from V and 6 bases from J, the junction kept 2 bases outside the gene matches. CDR3 size: 14 residues. CDR1 SGHVS and CDR2 FQNEAQ come from the germline V gene. CDR3 in amino acids: CASSLAQGSNEQFF. CDR3 nucleotides: TGTGCCAGCAGCTTAGCACAGGGGTCCAATGAGCAGTTCTTC.

On this clone: Other DNA sequences within the sample encode an identical CDR3. The rearrangement links TRBV27 to TRBJ2-3; D gene ambiguous. Germline V gene lookup returns CDR1 MNHEY and CDR2 SMNVEV (reference sequence). The CDR3 covers 12 residues. V was cut by 4 bases and J by 2 bases, with 4 bases left in between. The CDR3 DNA reads TGTGCCAGCAGTTCTTACACAGATACGCAGTATTTT. Encoded protein: CASSSYTDTQYF.

The V gene is TRBV10-3, the J gene TRBJ2-1; 7 positions match TRBD2. V trimming: 10 bases; J trimming: 4 bases; junction bases outside the gene matches: 10. There are 14 residues in the CDR3. CDR1 and CDR2 (germline): ENHRY, SYGVKD. This chain's CDR3 is CATLSGTTYNEQFF. Here the CDR3 DNA reads TGTGCCACCCTGAGCGGGACTACATACAATGAGCAGTTCTTC.

This clone was observed once. The V call is TRBV28, the J call TRBJ2-4; 10 bases line up with TRBD1. Germline V lookup: CDR1 MDHEN, CDR2 SYDVKM. J was trimmed by 3 bases and V by 6 bases; bases with no gene match: 2. The CDR3 length is 14 residues. The DNA of the CDR3 is TGTGCCAGCAGGACAGGGGGCGTCAAAAACATTCAGTACTTC. Translating gives CASRTGGVKNIQYF. The complete variable domain, with remaining parts taken from reference TRBV28 and TRBJ2-4, reads DVKVTQSSRYLVKRTGEKVFLECVQDMDHENMFWYRQDPGLGLRLIYFSYDVKMKEKGDIPEGYSVSREKKERFSLILESASTNQTSMYLCASRTGGVKNIQYFGAGTRLSVL.

The count of this clone is one. The V call is TRBV29-1, the J call TRBJ1-2; TRBD1 is a possible D gene (5 bases). The CDR3 contains 12 residues. Germline loops: CDR1 SQVTM, CDR2 ANQGSEA. V shed 7 bases and J shed 2 bases, with 11 bases lying between them. CDR3 nucleotide sequence: TGCAGCGGACGGGGGGTGAACTATGGCTACACCTTC. Translation: CSGRGVNYGYTF. Full variable domain (missing parts from reference TRBV29-1 and TRBJ1-2): SAVISQKPSRDICQRGTSLTIQCQVDSQVTMMFWYRQQPGQSLTLIATANQGSEATYESGFVIDKFPISRPNLTFSTLTVSNMSPEDSSIYLCSGRGVNYGYTFGSGTRLTVV.

The rearrangement joins TRBV7-9 to TRBJ2-2; maybe TRBD1 (5 bases). Looked up from germline, CDR1 is SEHNR and CDR2 is FQNEAQ (reference sequence). This CDR3 has 14 residues. V lost 6 bases and J lost 5, with 13 bases in between. The CDR3 loop is CASRHDRRTGELFF. The CDR3 DNA is TGTGCCAGCAGACATGACAGAAGGACCGGGGAGCTGTTTTTT.

V is TRBV18 and J is TRBJ2-1, with a possible D match to TRBD2 (6 bases). From germline, CDR1 is KGHSH and CDR2 LQKENI. CDR3 length: 15 residues. V lost 5 bases and J 3 bases, leaving 14 bases between the germline ends. The CDR3: CASSDRESYYNEQFF. The DNA for the CDR3 is TGTGCCAGCTCAGATCGGGAGAGTTACTACAATGAGCAGTTCTTC.

This sequence joins TRBV5-4 and TRBJ2-7; 8 bases fit TRBD2. The CDR3 length is 15 residues. V dropped 3 bases and J dropped 2; count of bases not matched to a gene: 7. Germline CDR1 is SGHNT and CDR2 is YYREEE (reference sequence). The CDR3 sequence: CASSSEAGATYEQYF. The CDR3 DNA reads as TGTGCCAGCAGCTCGGAAGCGGGAGCCACCTACGAGCAGTACTTC.

The chain carries TRBV6-5 and TRBJ1-4; 8 bases are shared with TRBD1. V lost 6 bases to trimming and J lost 8 bases; unmatched junction nucleotides: 5. This CDR3 is 13 amino acids long. The V gene's germline CDR1 is MNHEY and CDR2 SVGAGI. CDR3 in amino acids: CASRTGAGEKLFF. DNA for the CDR3: TGTGCCAGCAGGACAGGGGCAGGAGAAAAACTGTTTTTT.

V is TRBV5-1 and J is TRBJ1-1; D might be TRBD1 (5 bases). This CDR3 spans 14 amino acids. V lost 4 bases, J lost 2 bases, and 12 bases lay in between. The germline V gene has CDR1 SGHRS and CDR2 YFSETQ. The CDR3 region has the DNA TGCGCCAGCAGCAGGGGAGGGTTCAACACTGAAGCTTTCTTT. Translation gives CASSRGGFNTEAFF. The full variable domain, with the rest looked up from reference TRBV5-1 and TRBJ1-1, is KAGVTQTPRYLIKTRGQQVTLSCSPISGHRSVSWYQQTPGQGLQFLFEYFSETQRNKGNFPGRFSGRQFSNSRSEMNVSTLELGDSALYLCASSRGGFNTEAFFGQGTRLTVV.

This clone was observed once. The J gene is TRBJ2-5, the V gene TRBV18; TRBD1 is a possible D gene (6 bases). Trimming pared 3 bases from V and 6 bases from J, leaving 17 bases between. Germline lookup yields CDR1 KGHSH and CDR2 LQKENI. This CDR3 comprises 15 residues. The CDR3 spells CASSPGEQGRQTQYF. As DNA, the CDR3 is TGTGCCAGCTCACCCGGAGAGCAGGGGAGACAGACCCAGTACTTC.

The V gene is TRBV7-3, the J gene TRBJ2-2; D might be TRBD1 (5 bases). V lost 5 bases and J 0 bases, leaving 10 bases between the germline ends. The CDR3 is made up of 15 amino acids. Germline assignment: CDR1 SGHTA and CDR2 FQGTGA. The CDR3 spells CASSPLTANTGELFF. The CDR3 DNA reads as TGTGCCAGCAGCCCGCTGACAGCGAACACCGGGGAGCTGTTTTTT.

CDR3 residues: CASSLRNQRAYNEQFF. The CDR3 DNA reads as TGTGCCAGCAGCCTCCGAAACCAGCGGGCCTACAATGAGCAGTTCTTC. This chain connects TRBV3-1 (or the pseudogene TRBV3-2) to TRBJ2-1, with D possibly being TRBD2 (6 bases). The CDR3 runs 16 residues. Germline CDR1 and CDR2: LGHDT and YNNKEL (reference sequence). V shed 4 bases and J shed 2 bases, with 15 bases lying between them.

The CDR3 region is CASSQDLSGDLEFF. In DNA, the CDR3 is TGTGCCAGCAGCCAAGATCTCTCGGGAGACTTAGAGTTCTTC. This rearrangement joins TRBV3-1 (or the pseudogene TRBV3-2) to TRBJ2-1, with D possibly being TRBD2 (6 bases). The V gene lost 0 bases and the J gene lost 14 bases, with 17 bases spanning the gap. Germline V gene data show CDR1 as LGHDT and CDR2 as YNNKEL (reference sequence). The CDR3 has 14 residues.

J is TRBJ1-5 and V is TRBV6-4, with unresolved D. The CDR3 is 15 amino acids. V was trimmed by 2 bases and J by 3 bases, leaving 11 bases between them. CDR1 is MRHNA, CDR2 SNTAGT, per germline. The CDR3 sequence: CASSDKWQINQPQHF. The CDR3 region has the DNA TGTGCCAGCAGTGACAAGTGGCAGATCAATCAGCCCCAGCATTTT.

J is TRBJ2-1 and V is TRBV7-3; D is undetermined. The CDR3 runs 13 residues. Germline V gives CDR1 SGHTA, CDR2 FQGTGA. V was trimmed by 1 base and J by 5 bases, leaving 6 bases between them. The CDR3, as DNA: TGTGCCAGCAGCTTAAAGCGTAACAATGAGCAGTTCTTC. Amino acid sequence: CASSLKRNNEQFF.

This chain connects TRBV27 to TRBJ2-5; 7 positions agree with TRBD2. This CDR3 is 16 amino acids long. V lost 4 bases, J lost 2 bases, and 10 bases stayed unmatched. The germline gives CDR1 MNHEY, CDR2 SMNVEV (reference sequence). The CDR3 nucleotides read TGTGCCAGCAGTTATAACGGGAGGCATAATCAAGAGACCCAGTACTTC. It translates to CASSYNGRHNQETQYF.

The chain links TRBV5-1 to TRBJ2-1, with 7 bases identical to TRBD1. This CDR3 has 16 residues. Germline V gene data show CDR1 as SGHRS and CDR2 as YFSETQ. V shed 0 bases and J 0 bases; nucleotides not matched to a gene: 3. CDR3 sequence: CASSLEGDSSYNEQFF. The CDR3 nucleotides are TGCGCCAGCAGCTTGGAAGGGGACAGCTCCTACAATGAGCAGTTCTTC.